This paragraph reports one T cell receptor beta chain. The record originates from a study of blood T cell repertoires in COVID-19. Study-wide context: Spain, Italy and the United States supplied samples that represented acute and convalescent COVID-19.

Study processing details: It was from reference gene primer amplification that nucleated cell counts were estimated. The protocol was immunoSEQ multiplex PCR, while the TCRdb copy is restricted to in-frame clones and leaves out a portion. V, J and clone size reflect that table, while D and trimming were determined from the DNA. The sample yields about 200,000 clones, around 80% seen once. Germline V gives CDR1 LGHNT, CDR2 FRNRAP. V gave up 0 bases and J gave up 2 bases, with 12 bases separating them. There are 16 residues in the CDR3. The material sequenced was peripheral blood. This receptor was identified in a woman at least 80 years old with acute or convalescent COVID-19. V and J are TRBV12-5 and TRBJ2-3; a possible D gene is TRBD1 (5 bases). The CDR3 reads CASGLVKGPPTDTQYF. The CDR3 bases are TGTGCTAGTGGTTTGGTAAAGGGGCCCCCCACAGATACGCAGTATTTT.